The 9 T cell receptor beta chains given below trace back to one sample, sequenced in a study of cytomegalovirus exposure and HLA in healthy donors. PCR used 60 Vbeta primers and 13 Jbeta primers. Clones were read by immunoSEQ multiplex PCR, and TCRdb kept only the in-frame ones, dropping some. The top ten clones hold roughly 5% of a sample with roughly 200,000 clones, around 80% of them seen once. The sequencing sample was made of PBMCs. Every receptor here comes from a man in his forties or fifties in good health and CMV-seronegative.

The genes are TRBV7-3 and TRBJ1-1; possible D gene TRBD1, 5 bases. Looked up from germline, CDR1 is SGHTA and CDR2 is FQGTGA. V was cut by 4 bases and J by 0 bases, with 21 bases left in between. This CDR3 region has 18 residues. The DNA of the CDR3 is TGTGCCAGCAGCTCCACTCCTCGGGGGTTGGGACTGAACACTGAAGCTTTCTTT. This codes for CASSSTPRGLGLNTEAFF.

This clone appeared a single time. CDR3 nucleotides: TGTGCCAGCAGCCCTGGACAGGGTTGGTACCAAGAGACCCAGTACTTC. Protein: CASSPGQGWYQETQYF. The rearrangement uses TRBV7-2 and TRBJ2-5, with 8 bases matching TRBD1. After removal of 5 bases from V and 0 bases from J, the junction contained 8 bases not matched to a gene. The CDR3 sequence is 16 residues long. The germline V gene encodes CDR1 SGHTA and CDR2 FQGNSA.

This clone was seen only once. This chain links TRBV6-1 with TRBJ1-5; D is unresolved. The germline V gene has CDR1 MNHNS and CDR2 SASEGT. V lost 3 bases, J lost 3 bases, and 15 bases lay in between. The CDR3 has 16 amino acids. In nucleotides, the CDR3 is TGTGCCAGCAGTGAGGAGAGAGTGTGGTACAATCAGCCCCAGCATTTT. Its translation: CASSEERVWYNQPQHF.

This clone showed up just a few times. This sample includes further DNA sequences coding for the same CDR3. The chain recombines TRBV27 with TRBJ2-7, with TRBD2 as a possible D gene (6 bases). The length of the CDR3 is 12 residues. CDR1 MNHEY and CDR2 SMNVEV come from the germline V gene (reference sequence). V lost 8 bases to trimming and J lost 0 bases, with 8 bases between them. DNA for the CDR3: TGTGCCAGCCGCGGGGTCTCCTACGAGCAGTACTTC. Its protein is CASRGVSYEQYF.

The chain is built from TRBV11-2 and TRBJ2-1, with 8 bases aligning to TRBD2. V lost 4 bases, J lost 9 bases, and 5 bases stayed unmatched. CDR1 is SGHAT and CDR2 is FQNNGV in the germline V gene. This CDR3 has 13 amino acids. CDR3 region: CASSSRLASEQFF. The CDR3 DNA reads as TGTGCCAGCAGCTCCCGACTAGCGAGTGAGCAGTTCTTC. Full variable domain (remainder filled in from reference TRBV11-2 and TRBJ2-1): EAGVAQSPRYKIIEKRQSVAFWCNPISGHATLYWYQQILGQGPKLLIQFQNNGVVDDSQLPKDRFSAERLKGVDSTLKIQPAKLEDSAVYLCASSSRLASEQFFGPGTRLTVL.

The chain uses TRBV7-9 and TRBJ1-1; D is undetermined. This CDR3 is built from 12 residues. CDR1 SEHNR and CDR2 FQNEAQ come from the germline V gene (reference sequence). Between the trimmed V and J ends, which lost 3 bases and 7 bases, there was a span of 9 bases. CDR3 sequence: CASSFWRGEAFF. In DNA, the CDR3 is TGTGCCAGCAGCTTCTGGCGGGGTGAAGCTTTCTTT.

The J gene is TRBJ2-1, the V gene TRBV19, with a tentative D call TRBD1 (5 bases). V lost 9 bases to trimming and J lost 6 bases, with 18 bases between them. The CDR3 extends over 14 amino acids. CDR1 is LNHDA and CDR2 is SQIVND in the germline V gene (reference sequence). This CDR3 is CASRVPGKINEQFF. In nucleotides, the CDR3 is TGTGCCAGCCGAGTCCCAGGGAAGATCAATGAGCAGTTCTTC.

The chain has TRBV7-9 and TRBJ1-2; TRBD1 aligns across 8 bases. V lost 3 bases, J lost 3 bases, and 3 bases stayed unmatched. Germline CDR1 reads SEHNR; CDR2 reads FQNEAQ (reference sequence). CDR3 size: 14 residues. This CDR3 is CASSLTGVHYGYTF. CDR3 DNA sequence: TGTGCCAGCAGCTTGACAGGGGTACACTATGGCTACACCTTC.

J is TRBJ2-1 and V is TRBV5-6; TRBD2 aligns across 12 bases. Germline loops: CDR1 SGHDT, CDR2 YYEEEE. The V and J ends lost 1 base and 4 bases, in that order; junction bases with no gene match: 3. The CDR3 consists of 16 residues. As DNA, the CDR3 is TGTGCCAGCAGCTTGCTAGCGGGAGGGATGTACAATGAGCAGTTCTTC. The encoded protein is CASSLLAGGMYNEQFF.